This TCR beta chain was recorded in a study of T cell responses to AZD1222 COVID-19 vaccine (dated by TCRdb to the early 2020s). Looking at the study overall: Because spike-specific TCR depth and breadth did not differ between the two schedules, AZD1222 recipients who got a second dose at roughly 4 weeks were pooled with those who got a second dose at roughly 12 weeks. A total of 233 trial participants underwent TCR sequencing, of whom 200 to 220 had received two doses of AZD1222 and some 25 had received two doses of the MenACWY control vaccine. Trial participants were enrolled by age into subgroups of 18-55, 56-69 and 70-plus years, and about 150, 27 and 61 TCR-sequenced participants, respectively, were included in these subgroups. Here is what the overall study found, with its caveats: Nearly half of unique spike-specific TCRs reportedly recognized epitopes outside regions mutated in the B.1.351 and B.1.1.7 variants. After two AZD1222 doses, spike-specific TCR breadth and depth were significantly higher than at day 0 and than in MenACWY recipients. The 56-69-year group was small, and its depth increase did not reach significance, likely because of low power. No day 14 peak-response samples were available, so repertoires were characterized only after the peak T cell response. Only six AZD1222 recipients were SARS-CoV-2 seropositive at baseline, limiting conclusions about previously exposed vaccinees. Most participants were white British and females outnumbered males, and the authors suggested that clonal diversity may have been underestimated. The vaccine-associated CD4 TCRs covered the entire spike protein, and the dominant responses fell in regions 160-218 and 743-854.

On this clone: Which antigen it targets is not known. The input lacks base qualities; no much larger clone sits a single base away.

The CDR3 regions of human TCRbeta chains were analyzed by immunosequencing. In the authors' own workflow: Repertoire TCRs were checked for matches against a reference library of SARS-CoV-2-specific TCRs that had been generated using the MIRA antigen-specificity platform. Breadth was defined as the fraction of unique TCRs that were SARS-CoV-2-associated. Depth was defined as the fraction of total T cells that were SARS-CoV-2-associated. Using the MIRA data, every spike-specific TCR was mapped to the spike region that the TCR reacted to and assigned to either a CD4 or a CD8 class. Log10-transformed breadth and depth values were compared by one-way ANOVA with Sidak's multiple comparisons tests. The clones in this table, taken by TCRdb from immuneACCESS, are in-frame only. Not every clone is retained; where verified, under half of the shortfall comes from an unresolved V gene, and the cause of the rest is unknown. Clone size and the V and J calls come from that table; the DNA yielded D and trimming. The sample records around 99,000 clones, roughly 90% of which are singletons. Roughly 5.2% of the sample comes from the top ten.

This specimen's time point label, interpreted: baseline before first vaccination. Samples from vaccinated people were obtained from the UK trials COV001 and COV002, which included a single-blind randomized controlled phase 2/3 trial of AZD1222 (ChAdOx1 nCoV-19) in healthy adults. For TCRbeta chain sequencing, PBMC samples from trial participants were taken at day 0 and at day 28 after the second dose. The CDR1 and CDR2 encoded by the germline V gene (reference sequence) are GTSNPN and SVGIG. The CDR3 runs 16 amino acids, cysteine and phenylalanine included. Only the CDR3 portion is preserved as DNA: 48 bases, with reading frame beginning at the first base. For this chain, trimming is 3 bases at the V end and 12 bases at the J end, and the number of junction bases without a gene match is 17.

This material consisted of peripheral blood, taken on day 0 of AZD1222 vaccination. The clonotype originates from an adult in good health. The chain joins TRBV30 to TRBJ2-6, and TRBD1 aligns with 7 junction nucleotides. Here is the DNA: TGTGCCTGGAGAGGGACAGCCGCCTCGAGAGGACGCGTCCTGACTTTC. The encoded protein is CAWRGTAASRGRVLTF.